The TCR beta chain described here comes from a study of cytomegalovirus exposure and HLA in healthy donors. Study-wide context: As released early, the data held 75 million to 90 million unique TCRs from HLA-typed donors. The study's findings and limits: Sequencing depth roughly uniform across donors was assumed in presence/absence analyses. Beyond CMV serostatus, there was no information to go on about immune exposure. Fewer N-insertions (relative to the roughly 730-donor mean) were reportedly seen in an Asian-associated ancestry cluster in a later analysis.

This CDR3 is built from 16 residues. V lost 0 bases to trimming and J lost 4 bases; unmatched junction nucleotides: 9. Germline loops: CDR1 SGHNT, CDR2 YYREEE (reference sequence). Concerning this clone itself: What it recognizes is unknown.

PCR employed 60 Vbeta and 13 Jbeta primers. Sequencing used immunoSEQ multiplex PCR; TCRdb keeps in-frame clones, though not all of them. In the table there are 200,000 to 250,000 clones, 80% to 85% of which are singletons. The clonotype comes from a boy between 2 and 15 years old in good health and CMV-seronegative. Material: PBMCs. This chain connects TRBV5-4 to TRBJ1-2, with TRBD1 matching over 7 bases. The DNA for the CDR3 is TGTGCCAGCAGCTTGGAGGGGAACAGGGGAACCTATGGCTACACCTTC. Amino acid sequence: CASSLEGNRGTYGYTF.